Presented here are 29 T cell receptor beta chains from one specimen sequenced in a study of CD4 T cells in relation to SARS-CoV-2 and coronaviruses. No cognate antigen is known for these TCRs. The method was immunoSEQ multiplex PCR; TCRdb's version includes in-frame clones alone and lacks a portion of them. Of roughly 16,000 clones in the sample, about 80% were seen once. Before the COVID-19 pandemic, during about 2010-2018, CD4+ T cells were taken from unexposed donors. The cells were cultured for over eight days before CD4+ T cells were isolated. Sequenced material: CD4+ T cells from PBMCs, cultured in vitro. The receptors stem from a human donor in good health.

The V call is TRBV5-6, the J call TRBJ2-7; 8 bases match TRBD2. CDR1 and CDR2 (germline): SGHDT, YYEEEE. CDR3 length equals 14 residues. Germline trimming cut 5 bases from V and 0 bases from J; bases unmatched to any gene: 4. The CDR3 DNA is TGTGCCAGCAGTCCCGGGACTAGCTCCTACGAGCAGTACTTC. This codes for CASSPGTSSYEQYF.

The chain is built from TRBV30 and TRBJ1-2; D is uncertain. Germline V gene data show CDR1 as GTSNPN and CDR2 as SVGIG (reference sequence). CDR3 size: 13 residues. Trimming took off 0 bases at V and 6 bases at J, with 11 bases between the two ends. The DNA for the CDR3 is TGTGCCTGGAGTGTAGACCCACAAGATGGCTACACCTTC. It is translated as CAWSVDPQDGYTF.

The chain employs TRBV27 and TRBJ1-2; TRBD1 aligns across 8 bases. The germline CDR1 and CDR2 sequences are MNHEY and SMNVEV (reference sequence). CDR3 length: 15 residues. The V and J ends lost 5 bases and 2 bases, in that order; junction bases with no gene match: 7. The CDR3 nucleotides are TGTGCCAGCAGTCCTAGGACAGGGCCCAACTATGGCTACACCTTC. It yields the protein CASSPRTGPNYGYTF.

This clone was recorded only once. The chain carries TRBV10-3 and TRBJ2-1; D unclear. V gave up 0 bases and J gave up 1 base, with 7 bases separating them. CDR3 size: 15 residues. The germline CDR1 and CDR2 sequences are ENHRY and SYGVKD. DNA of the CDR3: TGTGCCATCAGTGAGTCCTTAGGGTCCTACAATGAGCAGTTCTTC. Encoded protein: CAISESLGSYNEQFF.

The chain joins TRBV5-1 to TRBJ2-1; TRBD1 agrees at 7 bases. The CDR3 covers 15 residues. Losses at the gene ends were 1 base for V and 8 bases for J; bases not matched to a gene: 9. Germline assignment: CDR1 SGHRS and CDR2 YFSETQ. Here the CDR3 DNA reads TGCGCCAGCAGCTTGACCGGGACAGTTGGGGATGAGCAGTTCTTC. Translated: CASSLTGTVGDEQFF.

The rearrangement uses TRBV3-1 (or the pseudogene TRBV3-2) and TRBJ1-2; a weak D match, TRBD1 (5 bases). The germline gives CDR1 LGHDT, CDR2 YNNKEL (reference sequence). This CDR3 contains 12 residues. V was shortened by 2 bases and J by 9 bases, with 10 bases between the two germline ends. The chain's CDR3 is CASSQTGRSYTF. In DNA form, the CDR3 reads TGTGCCAGCAGCCAAACGGGACGCAGCTACACCTTC.

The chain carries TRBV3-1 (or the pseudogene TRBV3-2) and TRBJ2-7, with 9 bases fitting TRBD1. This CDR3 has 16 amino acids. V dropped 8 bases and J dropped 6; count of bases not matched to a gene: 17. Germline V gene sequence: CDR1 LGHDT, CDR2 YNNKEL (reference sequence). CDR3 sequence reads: CASSPSTGGARVEQYF. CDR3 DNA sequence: TGTGCCAGCTCTCCCAGCACAGGGGGCGCCCGGGTCGAGCAGTACTTC.

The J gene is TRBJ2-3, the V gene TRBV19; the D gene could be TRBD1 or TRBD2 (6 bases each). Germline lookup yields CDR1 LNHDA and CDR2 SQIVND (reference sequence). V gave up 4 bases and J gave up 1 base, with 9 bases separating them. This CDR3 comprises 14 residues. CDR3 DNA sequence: TGTGCCAGTAGTACAGGGGAGGGCACAGATACGCAGTATTTT. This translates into CASSTGEGTDTQYF.

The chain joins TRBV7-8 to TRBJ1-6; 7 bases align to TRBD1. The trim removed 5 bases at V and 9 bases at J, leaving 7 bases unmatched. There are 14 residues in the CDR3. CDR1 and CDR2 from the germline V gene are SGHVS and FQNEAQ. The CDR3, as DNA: TGTGCCAGCAGCCTTCAGGGGGAGGTTTCACCCCTCCACTTT. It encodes CASSLQGEVSPLHF. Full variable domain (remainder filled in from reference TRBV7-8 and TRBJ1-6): GAGVSQSPRYKVAKRGQDVALRCDPISGHVSLFWYQQALGQGPEFLTYFQNEAQLDKSGLPSDRFFAERPEGSVSTLKIQRTQQEDSAVYLCASSLQGEVSPLHFGNGTRLTVT.

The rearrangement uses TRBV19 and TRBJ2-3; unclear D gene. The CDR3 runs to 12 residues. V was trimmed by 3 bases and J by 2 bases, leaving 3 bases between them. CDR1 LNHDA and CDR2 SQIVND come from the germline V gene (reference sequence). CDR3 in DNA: TGTGCCAGTAGTATTGACACAGATACGCAGTATTTT. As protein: CASSIDTDTQYF.

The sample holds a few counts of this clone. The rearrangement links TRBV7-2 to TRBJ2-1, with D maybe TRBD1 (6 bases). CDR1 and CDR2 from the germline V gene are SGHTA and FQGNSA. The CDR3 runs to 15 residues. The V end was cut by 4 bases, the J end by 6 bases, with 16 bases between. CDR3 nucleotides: TGTGCCAGCAGCTCCGACAGGTCTGGGTTCAATGAGCAGTTCTTC. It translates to CASSSDRSGFNEQFF.

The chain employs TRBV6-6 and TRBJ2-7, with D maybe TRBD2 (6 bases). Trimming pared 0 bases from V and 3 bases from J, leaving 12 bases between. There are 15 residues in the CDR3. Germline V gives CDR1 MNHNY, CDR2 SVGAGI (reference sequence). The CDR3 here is CASSYSAGRRYEQYF. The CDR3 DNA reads TGTGCCAGCAGTTACTCGGCAGGGAGGCGCTACGAGCAGTACTTC.

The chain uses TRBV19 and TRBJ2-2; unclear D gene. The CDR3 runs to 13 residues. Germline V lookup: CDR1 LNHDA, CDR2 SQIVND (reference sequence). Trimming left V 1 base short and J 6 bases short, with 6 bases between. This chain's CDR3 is CASSIADSGELFF. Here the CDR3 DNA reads TGTGCCAGTAGTATAGCGGATTCCGGGGAGCTGTTTTTT.

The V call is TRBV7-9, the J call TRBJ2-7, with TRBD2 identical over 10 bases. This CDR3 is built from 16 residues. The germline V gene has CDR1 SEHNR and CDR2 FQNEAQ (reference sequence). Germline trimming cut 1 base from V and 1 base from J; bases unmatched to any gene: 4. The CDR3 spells CASSLVGLADSYEQYF. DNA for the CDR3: TGTGCCAGCAGCTTAGTTGGACTAGCGGATTCCTACGAGCAGTACTTC. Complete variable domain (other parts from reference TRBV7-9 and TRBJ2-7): DTGVSQNPRHKITKRGQNVTFRCDPISEHNRLYWYRQTLGQGPEFLTYFQNEAQLEKSRLLSDRFSAERPKGSFSTLEIQRTEQGDSAMYLCASSLVGLADSYEQYFGPGTRLTVT.

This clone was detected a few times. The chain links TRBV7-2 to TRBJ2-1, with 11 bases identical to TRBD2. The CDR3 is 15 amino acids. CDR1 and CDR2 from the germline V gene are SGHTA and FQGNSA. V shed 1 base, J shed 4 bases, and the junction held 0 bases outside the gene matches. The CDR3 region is CASSLGLAGYNEQFF. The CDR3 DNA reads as TGTGCCAGCAGCTTAGGACTAGCGGGGTACAATGAGCAGTTCTTC.

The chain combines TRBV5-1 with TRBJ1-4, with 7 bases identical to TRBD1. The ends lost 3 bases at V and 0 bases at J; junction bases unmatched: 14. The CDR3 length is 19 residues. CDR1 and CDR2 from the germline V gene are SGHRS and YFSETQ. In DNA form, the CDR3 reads TGCGCCAGCAGCTCAAGGCCACAGGGGAGTGGTTCAACTAATGAAAAACTGTTTTTT. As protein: CASSSRPQGSGSTNEKLFF.

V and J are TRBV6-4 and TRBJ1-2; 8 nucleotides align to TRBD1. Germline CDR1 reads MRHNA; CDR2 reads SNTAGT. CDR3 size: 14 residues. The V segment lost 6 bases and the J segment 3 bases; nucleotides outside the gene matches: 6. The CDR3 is CASRRTGSDYGYTF. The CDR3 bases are TGTGCCAGCAGAAGGACAGGGTCGGACTATGGCTACACCTTC.

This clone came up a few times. The CDR3 sequence: CASSLSSAFYNEQFF. CDR3 nucleotide sequence: TGTGCCAGCAGCTTAAGTTCTGCCTTCTACAATGAGCAGTTCTTC. V usage is TRBV7-9 and J usage is TRBJ2-1; unclear D gene. The V end was cut by 2 bases, the J end by 3 bases, with 11 bases between. The CDR3 extends over 15 amino acids. Per the germline V gene, CDR1 is SEHNR and CDR2 is FQNEAQ (reference sequence). Complete variable domain (other parts from reference TRBV7-9 and TRBJ2-1): DTGVSQNPRHKITKRGQNVTFRCDPISEHNRLYWYRQTLGQGPEFLTYFQNEAQLEKSRLLSDRFSAERPKGSFSTLEIQRTEQGDSAMYLCASSLSSAFYNEQFFGPGTRLTVL.

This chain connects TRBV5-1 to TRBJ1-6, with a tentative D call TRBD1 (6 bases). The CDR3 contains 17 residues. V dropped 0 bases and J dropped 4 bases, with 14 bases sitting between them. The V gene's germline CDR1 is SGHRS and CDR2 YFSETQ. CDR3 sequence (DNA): TGCGCCAGCAGCTTGGATGGGGACACGCTGTATAATTCACCCCTCCACTTT. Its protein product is CASSLDGDTLYNSPLHF.

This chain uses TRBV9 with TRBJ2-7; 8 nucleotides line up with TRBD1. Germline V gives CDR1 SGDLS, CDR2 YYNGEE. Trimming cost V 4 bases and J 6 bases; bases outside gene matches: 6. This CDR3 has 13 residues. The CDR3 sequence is CASSSTTGGEQYF. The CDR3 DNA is TGTGCCAGCAGCTCTACTACAGGGGGCGAGCAGTACTTC. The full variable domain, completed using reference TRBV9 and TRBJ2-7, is DSGVTQTPKHLITATGQRVTLRCSPRSGDLSVYWYQQSLDQGLQFLIQYYNGEERAKGNILERFSAQQFPDLHSELNLSSLELGDSALYFCASSSTTGGEQYFGPGTRLTVT.

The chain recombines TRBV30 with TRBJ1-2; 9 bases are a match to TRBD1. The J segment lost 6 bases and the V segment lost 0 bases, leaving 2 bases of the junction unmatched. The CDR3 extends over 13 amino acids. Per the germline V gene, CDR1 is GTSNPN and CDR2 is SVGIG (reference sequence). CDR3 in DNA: TGTGCCTGGAGTGTAGGACAGGGGAATGGCTACACCTTC. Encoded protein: CAWSVGQGNGYTF.

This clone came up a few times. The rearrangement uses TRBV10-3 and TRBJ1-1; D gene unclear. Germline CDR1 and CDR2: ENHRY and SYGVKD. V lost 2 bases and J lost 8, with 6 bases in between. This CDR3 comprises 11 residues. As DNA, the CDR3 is TGTGCCATCAGTGAGAAGTACGAAGCTTTCTTT. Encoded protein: CAISEKYEAFF.

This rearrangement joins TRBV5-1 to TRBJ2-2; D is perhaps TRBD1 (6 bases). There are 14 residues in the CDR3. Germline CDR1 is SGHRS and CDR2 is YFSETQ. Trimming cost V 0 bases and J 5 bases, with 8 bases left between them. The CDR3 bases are TGCGCCAGCAGCTTGGGTGGACAGACCGGGGAGCTGTTTTTT. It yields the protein CASSLGGQTGELFF.

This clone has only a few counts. The CDR3, as DNA: TGTGCCAGTAGTATAGAGTTTAGCAATCAGCCCCAGCATTTT. As protein: CASSIEFSNQPQHF. This chain links TRBV19 with TRBJ1-5; D is ambiguous. This CDR3 has 14 residues. V dropped 0 bases and J dropped 0 bases, with 3 bases sitting between them. Germline CDR1 is LNHDA and CDR2 is SQIVND (reference sequence).

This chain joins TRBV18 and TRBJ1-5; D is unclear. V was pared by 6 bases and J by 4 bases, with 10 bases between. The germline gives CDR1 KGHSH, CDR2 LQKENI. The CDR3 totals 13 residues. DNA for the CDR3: TGTGCCAGCTCCCGGGTAGCGAATCAGCCCCAGCATTTT. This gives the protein CASSRVANQPQHF. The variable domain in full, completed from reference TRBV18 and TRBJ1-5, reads NAGVMQNPRHLVRRRGQEARLRCSPMKGHSHVYWYRQLPEEGLKFMVYLQKENIIDESGMPKERFSAEFPKEGPSILRIQQVVRGDSAAYFCASSRVANQPQHFGDGTRLSIL.

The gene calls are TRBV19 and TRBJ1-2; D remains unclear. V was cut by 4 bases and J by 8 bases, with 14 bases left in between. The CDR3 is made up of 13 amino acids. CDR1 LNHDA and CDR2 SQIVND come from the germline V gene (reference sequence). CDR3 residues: CASSRRRAPGYTF. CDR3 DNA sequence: TGTGCCAGTAGTAGGCGCCGGGCCCCGGGCTACACCTTC.

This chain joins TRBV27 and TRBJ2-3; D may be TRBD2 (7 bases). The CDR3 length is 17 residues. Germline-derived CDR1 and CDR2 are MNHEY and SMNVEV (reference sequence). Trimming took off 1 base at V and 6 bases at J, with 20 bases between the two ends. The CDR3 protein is CASSLFMAGATKDTQYF. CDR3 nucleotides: TGTGCCAGCAGTTTATTTATGGCGGGGGCAACCAAGGATACGCAGTATTTT.

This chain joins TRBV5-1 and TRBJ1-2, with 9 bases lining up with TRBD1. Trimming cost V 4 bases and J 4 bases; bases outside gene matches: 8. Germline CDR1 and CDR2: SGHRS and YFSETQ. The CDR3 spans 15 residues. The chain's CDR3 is CASSRAGQGVYGYTF. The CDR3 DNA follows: TGCGCCAGCAGCCGGGCGGGACAGGGTGTCTATGGCTACACCTTC.

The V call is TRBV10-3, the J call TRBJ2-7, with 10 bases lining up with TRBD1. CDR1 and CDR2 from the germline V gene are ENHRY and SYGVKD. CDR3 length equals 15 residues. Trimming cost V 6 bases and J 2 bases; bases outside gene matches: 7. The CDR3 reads CAIRGPGQGTYEQYF. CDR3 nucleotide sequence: TGTGCCATCAGGGGTCCGGGACAGGGGACCTACGAGCAGTACTTC.